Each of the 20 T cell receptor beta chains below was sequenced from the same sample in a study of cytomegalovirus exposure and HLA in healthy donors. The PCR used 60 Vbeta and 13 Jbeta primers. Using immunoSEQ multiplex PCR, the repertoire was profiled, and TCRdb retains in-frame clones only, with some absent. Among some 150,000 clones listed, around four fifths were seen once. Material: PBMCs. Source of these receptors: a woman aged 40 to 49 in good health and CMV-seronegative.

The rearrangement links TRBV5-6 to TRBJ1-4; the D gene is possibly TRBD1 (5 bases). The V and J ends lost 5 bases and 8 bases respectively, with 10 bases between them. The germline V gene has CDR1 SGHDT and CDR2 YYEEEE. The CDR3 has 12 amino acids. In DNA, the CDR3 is TGTGCCAGCAGACGGGAGGGGGAAAAACTGTTTTTT. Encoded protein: CASRREGEKLFF.

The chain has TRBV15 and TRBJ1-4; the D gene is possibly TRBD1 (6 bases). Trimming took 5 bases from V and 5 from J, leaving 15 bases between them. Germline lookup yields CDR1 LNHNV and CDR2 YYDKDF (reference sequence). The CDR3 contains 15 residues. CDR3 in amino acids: CATSAFGQPNEKLFF. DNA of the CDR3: TGTGCCACCAGCGCCTTCGGACAGCCCAATGAAAAACTGTTTTTT.

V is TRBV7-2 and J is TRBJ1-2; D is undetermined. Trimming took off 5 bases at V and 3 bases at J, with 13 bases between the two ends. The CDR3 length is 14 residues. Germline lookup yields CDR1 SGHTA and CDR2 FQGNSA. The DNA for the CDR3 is TGTGCCAGCAGCCCCGGACGGGAATACTATGGCTACACCTTC. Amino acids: CASSPGREYYGYTF.

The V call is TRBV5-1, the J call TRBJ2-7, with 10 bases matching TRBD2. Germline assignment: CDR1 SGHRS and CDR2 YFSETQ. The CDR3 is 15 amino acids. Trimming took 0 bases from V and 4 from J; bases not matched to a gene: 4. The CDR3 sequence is CASSLETAGGYEQYF. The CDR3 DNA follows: TGCGCCAGCAGCTTGGAGACAGCGGGGGGGTACGAGCAGTACTTC.

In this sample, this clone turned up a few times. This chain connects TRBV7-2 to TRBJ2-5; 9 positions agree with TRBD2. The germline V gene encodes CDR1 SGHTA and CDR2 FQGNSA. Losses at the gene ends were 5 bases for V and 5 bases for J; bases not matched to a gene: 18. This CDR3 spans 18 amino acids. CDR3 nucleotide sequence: TGTGCCAGCAGCCCCCCTTGGGATTTGGCGGGAGGGGGGGAGACCCAGTACTTC. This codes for CASSPPWDLAGGGETQYF.

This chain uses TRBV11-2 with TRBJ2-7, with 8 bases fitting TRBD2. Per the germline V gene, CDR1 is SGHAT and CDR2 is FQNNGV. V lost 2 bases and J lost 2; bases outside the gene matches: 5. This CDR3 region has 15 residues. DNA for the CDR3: TGTGCCAGCAGCTTATCGGTTAGCGGGACCTACGAGCAGTACTTC. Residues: CASSLSVSGTYEQYF.

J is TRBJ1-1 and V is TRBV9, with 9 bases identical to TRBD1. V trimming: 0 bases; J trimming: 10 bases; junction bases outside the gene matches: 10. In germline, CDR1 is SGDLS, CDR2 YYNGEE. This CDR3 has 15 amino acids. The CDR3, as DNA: TGTGCCAGCAGCGTAGGTAAACCGGGACAGGGTGGAGCTTTCTTT. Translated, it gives CASSVGKPGQGGAFF.

The CDR3 coding sequence is TGTGCCAGCAACTCTGGGGGGTGGAACACCGGGGAGCTGTTTTTT. It yields the protein CASNSGGWNTGELFF. This chain joins TRBV5-8 and TRBJ2-2; possible D gene TRBD2, 6 bases. Per the germline V gene, CDR1 is SGHTS and CDR2 is YDEGEE. The CDR3 runs to 15 residues. With 6 bases removed from V and 1 base from J, the gap between germline ends came to 13 bases.

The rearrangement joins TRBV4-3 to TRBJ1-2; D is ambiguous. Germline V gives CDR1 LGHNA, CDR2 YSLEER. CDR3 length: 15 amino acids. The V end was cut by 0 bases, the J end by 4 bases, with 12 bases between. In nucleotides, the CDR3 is TGCGCCAGCAGCCAAGATCACAGCCCTTCCTATGGCTACACCTTC. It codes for CASSQDHSPSYGYTF.

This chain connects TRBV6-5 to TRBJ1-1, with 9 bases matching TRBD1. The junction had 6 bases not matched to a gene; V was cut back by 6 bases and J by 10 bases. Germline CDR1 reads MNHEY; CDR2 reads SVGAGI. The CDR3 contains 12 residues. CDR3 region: CASSLGQGRAFF. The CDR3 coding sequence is TGTGCCAGCAGCCTCGGACAGGGGCGAGCTTTCTTT.

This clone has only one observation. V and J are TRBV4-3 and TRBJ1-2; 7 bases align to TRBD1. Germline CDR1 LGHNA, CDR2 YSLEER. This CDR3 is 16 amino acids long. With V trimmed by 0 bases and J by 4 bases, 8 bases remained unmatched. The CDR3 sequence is CASSQDLGGLGYGYTF. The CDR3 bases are TGCGCCAGCAGCCAAGATTTAGGGGGCCTCGGCTATGGCTACACCTTC.

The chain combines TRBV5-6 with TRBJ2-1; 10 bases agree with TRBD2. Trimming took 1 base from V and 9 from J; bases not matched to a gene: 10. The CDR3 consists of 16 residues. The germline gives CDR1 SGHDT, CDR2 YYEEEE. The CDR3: CASSLLTGTSVGEQFF. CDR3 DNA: TGTGCCAGCAGCTTGCTGACCGGGACTAGCGTGGGTGAGCAGTTCTTC. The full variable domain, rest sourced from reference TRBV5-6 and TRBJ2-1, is DAGVTQSPTHLIKTRGQQVTLRCSPKSGHDTVSWYQQALGQGPQFIFQYYEEEERQRGNFPDRFSGHQFPNYSSELNVNALLLGDSALYLCASSLLTGTSVGEQFFGPGTRLTVL.

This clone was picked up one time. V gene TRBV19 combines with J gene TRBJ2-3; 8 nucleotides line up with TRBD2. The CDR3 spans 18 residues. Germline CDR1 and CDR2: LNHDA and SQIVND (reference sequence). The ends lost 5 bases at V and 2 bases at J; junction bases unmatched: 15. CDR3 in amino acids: CASSQKLPGGGYTDTQYF. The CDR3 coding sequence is TGTGCCAGTAGTCAGAAGCTGCCCGGGGGGGGGTACACAGATACGCAGTATTTT.

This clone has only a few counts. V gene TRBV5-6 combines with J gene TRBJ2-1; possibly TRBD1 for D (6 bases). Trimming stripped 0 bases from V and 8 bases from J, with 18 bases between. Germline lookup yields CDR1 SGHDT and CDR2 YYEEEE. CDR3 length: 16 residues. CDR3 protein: CASSLVQGIARDEQFF. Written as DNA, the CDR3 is TGTGCCAGCAGCTTGGTACAGGGTATCGCGCGCGATGAGCAGTTCTTC.

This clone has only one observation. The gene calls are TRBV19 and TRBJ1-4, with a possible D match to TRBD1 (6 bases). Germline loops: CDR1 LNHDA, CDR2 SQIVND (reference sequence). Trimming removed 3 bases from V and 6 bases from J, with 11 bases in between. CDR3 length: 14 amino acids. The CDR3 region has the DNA TGTGCCAGTAGTATTTGGGGGCCGGATGAAAAACTGTTTTTT. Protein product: CASSIWGPDEKLFF.

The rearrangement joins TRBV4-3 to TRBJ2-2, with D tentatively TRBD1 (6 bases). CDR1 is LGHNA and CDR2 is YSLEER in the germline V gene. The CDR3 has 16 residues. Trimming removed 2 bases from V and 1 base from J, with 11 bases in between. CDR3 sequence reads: CASSQLLTGNTGELFF. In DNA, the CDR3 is TGCGCCAGCAGCCAACTCCTGACAGGGAACACCGGGGAGCTGTTTTTT.

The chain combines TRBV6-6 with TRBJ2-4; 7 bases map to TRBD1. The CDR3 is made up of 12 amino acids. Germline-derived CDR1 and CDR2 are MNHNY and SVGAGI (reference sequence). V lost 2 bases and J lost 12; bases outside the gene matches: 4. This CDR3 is CASSYDRVNQYF. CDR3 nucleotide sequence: TGTGCCAGCAGTTACGACAGGGTAAATCAGTACTTC.

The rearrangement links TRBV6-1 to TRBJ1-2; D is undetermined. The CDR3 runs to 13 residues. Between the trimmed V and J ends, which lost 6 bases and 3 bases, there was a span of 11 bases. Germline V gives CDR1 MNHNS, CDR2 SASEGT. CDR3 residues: CASRVAPYYGYTF. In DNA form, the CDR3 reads TGTGCCAGCAGGGTGGCCCCGTACTATGGCTACACCTTC.

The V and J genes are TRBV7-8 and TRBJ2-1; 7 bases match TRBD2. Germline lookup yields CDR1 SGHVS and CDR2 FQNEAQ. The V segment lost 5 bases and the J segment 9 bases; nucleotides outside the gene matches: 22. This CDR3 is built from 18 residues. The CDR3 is CASSRPRLGGGSYSEQFF. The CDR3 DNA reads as TGTGCCAGCAGCCGCCCCCGATTGGGCGGCGGGAGTTATAGTGAGCAGTTCTTC.

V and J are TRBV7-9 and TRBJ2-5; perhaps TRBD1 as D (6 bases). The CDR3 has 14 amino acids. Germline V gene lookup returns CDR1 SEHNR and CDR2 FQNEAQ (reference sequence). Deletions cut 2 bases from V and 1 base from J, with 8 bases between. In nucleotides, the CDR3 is TGTGCCAGCAGCTTAAGACAGGTCCAAGAGACCCAGTACTTC. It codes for CASSLRQVQETQYF.